The 27 T cell receptor beta chains below all came from one sample that was sequenced in a study of T cell repertoires in ileal Crohn's disease. The assay was immunoSEQ multiplex PCR, and TCRdb's table has in-frame clones only and misses some. The table includes tens of thousands of clones, about 81% detected once. Input material: ileal tissue. The receptors originated from an adult with Crohn's disease.

This clone appeared a single time. The chain carries TRBV11-3 and TRBJ2-5; 7 nucleotides align to TRBD1. Trimming at V came to 4 bases and at J to 3 bases, leaving 2 bases not matched to a gene. Germline loops: CDR1 SGHNT, CDR2 YENEEA. CDR3 length: 13 residues. In nucleotides, the CDR3 is TGTGCCAGCAGCTGGGACAGAAAAGAGACCCAGTACTTC. Protein product: CASSWDRKETQYF.

The chain links TRBV10-3 to TRBJ1-2; 7 bases fit TRBD1. Germline values: CDR1 ENHRY, CDR2 SYGVKD. The CDR3 extends over 13 amino acids. V lost 6 bases and J lost 8; bases outside the gene matches: 9. CDR3 region: CAISADRSSGYTF. CDR3 sequence (DNA): TGTGCCATCAGCGCGGACAGGAGCTCGGGCTACACCTTC.

A remark on this clone: A read error is likely, as this CDR3 ends without the conserved phenylalanine or tryptophan. The DNA is omitted, as the CDR3 cannot be located on it reliably, and the CDR3 follows TCRdb's listing. The chain recombines TRBV6-1 with TRBJ1-3; TRBD1, the D gene given by the table, was not confirmed from the DNA. The CDR3 has 9 residues if both end residues are counted. The V gene's germline CDR1 is MNHNS and CDR2 SASEGT. This chain's CDR3 is CASIRRQGD.

The chain is built from TRBV15 and TRBJ1-1; unclear D gene. V lost 0 bases, J lost 10 bases, and 15 bases lay in between. This CDR3 is 14 amino acids long. CDR1 is LNHNV and CDR2 is YYDKDF in the germline V gene (reference sequence). CDR3 in amino acids: CATSRDLSTGIAFF. The CDR3 DNA reads as TGTGCCACCAGCAGAGATCTATCGACGGGAATAGCTTTCTTT.

This rearrangement joins TRBV19 to TRBJ1-2; D not certain. Germline CDR1 LNHDA, CDR2 SQIVND (reference sequence). The ends were cut back, 10 bases at V and 2 bases at J, with 11 bases in the middle. The CDR3 length is 12 residues. CDR3 amino acids: CATLTGNYGYTF. In nucleotides, the CDR3 is TGTGCCACCCTAACGGGGAACTATGGCTACACCTTC.

Here the CDR3 reads CASSLREGNTIYF. As DNA, the CDR3 is TGTGCCAGCAGCTTGCGTGAAGGAAACACCATATATTTT. The chain recombines TRBV7-9 with TRBJ1-3; D not resolved. Germline CDR1 and CDR2: SEHNR and FQNEAQ (reference sequence). V gave up 3 bases and J gave up 4 bases, with 7 bases separating them. This CDR3 has 13 amino acids.

The chain joins TRBV6-1 to TRBJ1-2; possibly TRBD1 for D (5 bases). V shed 3 bases and J shed 8 bases, with 13 bases lying between them. Per the germline V gene, CDR1 is MNHNS and CDR2 is SASEGT. The CDR3 is 13 amino acids. CDR3 loop: CASSEGGWRGYTF. The CDR3 DNA follows: TGTGCCAGCAGTGAGGGGGGGTGGAGAGGCTACACCTTC.

The count of this clone is one. V and J are TRBV19 and TRBJ1-1; D is perhaps TRBD1 (5 bases). Trimming stripped 4 bases from V and 0 bases from J, with 21 bases between. Per the germline V gene, CDR1 is LNHDA and CDR2 is SQIVND (reference sequence). This CDR3 is 18 amino acids long. The CDR3 DNA reads as TGTGCCAGTAGTAGGACCAAGATAGTGACAGTCCTGAACACTGAAGCTTTCTTT. Its translation is CASSRTKIVTVLNTEAFF.

V and J are TRBV6-1 and TRBJ1-2; 7 positions match TRBD1. This CDR3 is built from 13 residues. Germline CDR1 and CDR2: MNHNS and SASEGT. V was clipped by 8 bases and J by 8 bases; unmatched bases: 11. CDR3 nucleotide sequence: TGTGCCAGCGACCAAGACAGGGTGTGGGGCTACACCTTC. Its translation is CASDQDRVWGYTF.

This clone was observed a few times. The chain is built from TRBV9 and TRBJ1-1, with TRBD1 as a possible D gene (6 bases). The V end was cut by 4 bases, the J end by 6 bases, with 22 bases between. CDR1 is SGDLS, CDR2 YYNGEE, per germline. The CDR3 is made up of 16 amino acids. In nucleotides, the CDR3 is TGTGCCAGCAGCTCAAGCTTAGGGGGGGGGAGCGCTGAAGCTTTCTTT. Amino acids: CASSSSLGGGSAEAFF.

The chain uses TRBV5-4 and TRBJ2-1; 8 nucleotides line up with TRBD2. Germline V gene lookup returns CDR1 SGHNT and CDR2 YYREEE (reference sequence). Germline trimming cut 0 bases from V and 6 bases from J; bases unmatched to any gene: 17. The CDR3 length is 19 residues. CDR3 nucleotides: TGTGCCAGCAGCTTGGCCTGGCGGGGGGAGATAACCGGGGCCAATGAGCAGTTCTTC. The encoded protein is CASSLAWRGEITGANEQFF.

The genes are TRBV13 and TRBJ2-2; the D gene is possibly TRBD2 (5 bases). Looked up from germline, CDR1 is PRHDT and CDR2 is FYEKMQ (reference sequence). V was cut by 4 bases and J by 5 bases, with 14 bases left in between. There are 15 residues in the CDR3. CDR3 sequence reads: CASSSWRSTTGELFF. As DNA, the CDR3 is TGTGCCAGCAGCTCTTGGAGGTCCACTACCGGGGAGCTGTTTTTT. The full variable domain, its missing parts supplied by reference TRBV13 and TRBJ2-2, is AAGVIQSPRHLIKEKRETATLKCYPIPRHDTVYWYQQGPGQDPQFLISFYEKMQSDKGSIPDRFSAQQFSDYHSELNMSSLELGDSALYFCASSSWRSTTGELFFGEGSRLTVL.

V is TRBV5-5 and J is TRBJ1-3; unclear D gene. The CDR3 covers 16 residues. Germline V CDR1 and CDR2: SGHKS, YYEKEE (reference sequence). Deletions cut 0 bases from V and 0 bases from J, with 10 bases between. Written as DNA, the CDR3 is TGTGCCAGCAGCTTGGCCCTGTCTAGCTCTGGAAACACCATATATTTT. This translates into CASSLALSSSGNTIYF.

This clone occurred once. V usage is TRBV28 and J usage is TRBJ1-2; TRBD1 aligns across 7 bases. V shed 7 bases and J 5 bases; nucleotides not matched to a gene: 13. CDR1 MDHEN and CDR2 SYDVKM come from the germline V gene. There are 15 residues in the CDR3. The DNA for the CDR3 is TGTGCCAGCAACCCGCCCACAGGGGTGGGATATGGCTACACCTTC. As protein: CASNPPTGVGYGYTF.

The chain joins TRBV5-4 to TRBJ2-1; 9 bases line up with TRBD2. CDR3 size: 15 residues. Trimming cost V 2 bases and J 1 base; bases outside gene matches: 1. Germline assignment: CDR1 SGHNT and CDR2 YYREEE (reference sequence). The DNA for the CDR3 is TGTGCCAGCAGCTTCCTAGCGGGGTCCTACAATGAGCAGTTCTTC. Translated, it gives CASSFLAGSYNEQFF. Looking up the rest from reference TRBV5-4 and TRBJ2-1 gives the full variable domain: ETGVTQSPTHLIKTRGQQVTLRCSSQSGHNTVSWYQQALGQGPQFIFQYYREEENGRGNFPPRFSGLQFPNYSSELNVNALELDDSALYLCASSFLAGSYNEQFFGPGTRLTVL.

V and J are TRBV7-9 and TRBJ2-2, with D perhaps TRBD2 (6 bases). Germline V CDR1 and CDR2: SEHNR, FQNEAQ (reference sequence). Trimming pared 5 bases from V and 0 bases from J, leaving 19 bases between. The CDR3 spans 18 residues. DNA of the CDR3: TGTGCCAGCAGCACGAAACGGGGGAGCCTCGCGAACACCGGGGAGCTGTTTTTT. This sequence encodes CASSTKRGSLANTGELFF.

The rearrangement links TRBV7-7 to TRBJ1-1, with TRBD1 matching 7 bases. CDR1 and CDR2 (germline): SSHAT, FNYEAQ (reference sequence). The CDR3 has 17 amino acids. The trim removed 5 bases at V and 5 bases at J, leaving 17 bases unmatched. Here the CDR3 reads CASSLITPQQGRTEAFF. The CDR3 DNA follows: TGTGCCAGCAGCCTAATAACCCCCCAACAGGGGCGGACTGAAGCTTTCTTT.

This chain uses TRBV18 with TRBJ2-1; TRBD2 aligns across 7 bases. Germline-derived CDR1 and CDR2 are KGHSH and LQKENI. CDR3 length equals 17 residues. Trimming removed 6 bases from V and 5 bases from J; junction bases left unmatched: 16. CDR3 sequence (DNA): TGTGCCAGCTCTCTACTTCACGGGCTAGCGGCCCACAATGAGCAGTTCTTC. Translation: CASSLLHGLAAHNEQFF.

This chain connects TRBV6-4 to TRBJ1-1, with no clear D. This CDR3 contains 13 residues. Germline CDR1 reads MRHNA; CDR2 reads SNTAGT. V dropped 4 bases and J dropped 4 bases, with 10 bases sitting between them. The CDR3 loop is CASSVDRGTEAFF. The CDR3 DNA is TGTGCCAGCAGTGTCGACCGGGGCACTGAAGCTTTCTTT.

The gene calls are TRBV18 and TRBJ1-1; D uncertain. Germline V CDR1 and CDR2: KGHSH, LQKENI. The CDR3 has 15 residues. V was cut by 0 bases and J by 5 bases, with 13 bases left in between. The chain's CDR3 is CASSPPAKMRTEAFF. The CDR3 nucleotides are TGTGCCAGCTCACCACCGGCGAAGATGCGGACTGAAGCTTTCTTT.

V gene TRBV27 combines with J gene TRBJ2-1; the D gene is possibly TRBD2 (6 bases). Looked up from germline, CDR1 is MNHEY and CDR2 is SMNVEV (reference sequence). The V gene lost 3 bases and the J gene lost 4 bases, with 16 bases spanning the gap. The CDR3 consists of 16 residues. The CDR3, as DNA: TGTGCCAGCAGTTTTAGGCCCGGACTATTATACAATGAGCAGTTCTTC. Its protein product is CASSFRPGLLYNEQFF.

This clone came up a few times. The gene calls are TRBV6-1 and TRBJ2-7, with TRBD1 identical over 9 bases. Losses at the gene ends were 8 bases for V and 3 bases for J; bases not matched to a gene: 8. The CDR3 contains 14 residues. Germline values: CDR1 MNHNS, CDR2 SASEGT. CDR3 sequence: CASARTGADYEQYF. CDR3 coding DNA: TGTGCCAGCGCCCGGACAGGGGCCGACTACGAGCAGTACTTC.

This clone showed up just a few times. The chain combines TRBV10-3 with TRBJ1-3, with D maybe TRBD1 (6 bases). Germline values: CDR1 ENHRY, CDR2 SYGVKD. CDR3 length: 15 amino acids. V dropped 6 bases and J dropped 3 bases, with 15 bases sitting between them. The CDR3 spells CAISANREGGNTIYF. CDR3 sequence (DNA): TGTGCCATCAGCGCGAACAGGGAGGGTGGAAACACCATATATTTT.

The chain uses TRBV9 and TRBJ1-1; D is unresolved. There are 14 residues in the CDR3. CDR1 is SGDLS and CDR2 is YYNGEE in the germline V gene. Trimming took 3 bases from V and 5 from J, leaving 14 bases between them. CDR3 in amino acids: CASSALRGETEAFF. CDR3 bases: TGTGCCAGCAGCGCTCTCCGGGGAGAGACTGAAGCTTTCTTT.

The chain uses TRBV25-1 and TRBJ1-2; TRBD1 aligns across 9 bases. CDR3 size: 17 residues. The V segment lost 2 bases and the J segment 4 bases; nucleotides outside the gene matches: 11. Germline CDR1 and CDR2: MGHDK and SYGVNS. CDR3 region: CASSEPGRTGEAYGYTF. CDR3 DNA: TGTGCCAGCAGTGAACCCGGACGGACAGGGGAGGCCTATGGCTACACCTTC.

The CDR3 reads CASSQDHARGYEQYF. For the CDR3, the DNA is TGCGCCAGCAGCCAAGATCATGCGCGGGGCTACGAGCAGTACTTC. This chain joins TRBV4-3 and TRBJ2-7, with a possible D match to TRBD2 (6 bases). The CDR3 length is 15 residues. The V end lost 0 bases, the J end lost 3 bases, and 12 bases lay between the germline ends. Germline CDR1 LGHNA, CDR2 YSLEER.

This chain's CDR3 is CASSERQGWSLNIQYF. The CDR3 DNA sequence: TGTGCCAGCAGTGAGAGACAGGGCTGGTCCCTAAACATTCAGTACTTC. The chain has TRBV6-4 and TRBJ2-4; 7 nucleotides line up with TRBD1. V lost 3 bases to trimming and J lost 6 bases; unmatched junction nucleotides: 11. This CDR3 is 16 amino acids long. Germline CDR1 and CDR2: MRHNA and SNTAGT.